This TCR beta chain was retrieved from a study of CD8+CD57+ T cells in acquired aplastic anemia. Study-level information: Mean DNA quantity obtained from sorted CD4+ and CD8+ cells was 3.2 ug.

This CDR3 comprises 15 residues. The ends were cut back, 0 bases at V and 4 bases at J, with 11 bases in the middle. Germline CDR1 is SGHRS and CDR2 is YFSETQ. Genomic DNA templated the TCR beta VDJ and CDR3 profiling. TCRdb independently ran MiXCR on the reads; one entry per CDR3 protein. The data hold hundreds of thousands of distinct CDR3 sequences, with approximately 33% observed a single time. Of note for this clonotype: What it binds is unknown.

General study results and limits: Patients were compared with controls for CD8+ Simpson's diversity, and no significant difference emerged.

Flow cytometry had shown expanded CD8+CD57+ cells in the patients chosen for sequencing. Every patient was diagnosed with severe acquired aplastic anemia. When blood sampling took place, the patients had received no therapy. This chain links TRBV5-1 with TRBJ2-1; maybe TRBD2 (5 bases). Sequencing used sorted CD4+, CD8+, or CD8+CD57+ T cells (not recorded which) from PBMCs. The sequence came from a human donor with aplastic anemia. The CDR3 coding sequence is TGCGCCAGCAGCTTGGCGTTGAGCGGATACAATGAGCAGTTCTTC. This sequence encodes CASSLALSGYNEQFF.